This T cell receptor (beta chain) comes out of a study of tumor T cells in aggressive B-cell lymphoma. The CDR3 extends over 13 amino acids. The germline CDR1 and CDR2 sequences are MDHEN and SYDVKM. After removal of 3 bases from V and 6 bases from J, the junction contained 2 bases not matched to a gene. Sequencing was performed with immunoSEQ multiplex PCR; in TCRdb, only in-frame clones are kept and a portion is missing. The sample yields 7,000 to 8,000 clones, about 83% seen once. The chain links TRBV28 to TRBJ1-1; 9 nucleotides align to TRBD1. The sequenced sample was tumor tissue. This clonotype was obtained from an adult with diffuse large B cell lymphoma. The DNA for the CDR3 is TGTGCCAGCAGTTTGGACAGGGGCGCTGAAGCTTTCTTT. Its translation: CASSLDRGAEAFF.